These T cell receptor beta chains were read from a single sample in a study of blood T cell repertoires in COVID-19. Sequencing was performed with immunoSEQ multiplex PCR; in TCRdb, only in-frame clones are kept and a portion is missing. This table holds 300,000 to 400,000 clones, 80% to 90% found once. What was sequenced was PBMCs or T cells enriched from blood (not recorded which). Receptor source: a woman aged 40 to 55 with acute COVID-19. The CDR3 runs from the conserved cysteine through the conserved F or W. A D gene is named only where the DNA matches it firmly. Clone size is given for some rows only: seen once, a few or many times, or a class if the clone is expanded.

J gene | clone size | D gene | V gene | CDR3 DNA | CDR3 protein
TRBJ1-2 | few | - | TRBV27 | TGTGCCAGCAGTTTATCCGGGGTTAGCTACACCTTC | CASSLSGVSYTF
TRBJ1-4 | - | TRBD1 | TRBV7-9 | TGTGCCAGCAGCTACGGTTTTTCCGGACAGGGTGGCGAAAAACTGTTTTTT | CASSYGFSGQGGEKLFF
TRBJ2-5 | once | - | TRBV3-1/TRBV3-2 | TGTGCCAGCAGCCAAGATACAAGCGGAGTCCAAGAGACCCAGTACTTC | CASSQDTSGVQETQYF
TRBJ2-3 | - | - | TRBV11-3 | TGTGCCAGCAGCCTAGGGCAACAGAACACAGATACGCAGTATTTT | CASSLGQQNTDTQYF
TRBJ2-6 | once | - | TRBV5-5 | TGTGCCAGCAGCCATAACCCTCAGGCCGGGGCCAACGTCCTGACTTTC | CASSHNPQAGANVLTF
TRBJ2-5 | - | TRBD1 | TRBV5-1 | TGCGCCAGCAGCTTGGGCCAGGGGGTTGGCGAGACCCAGTACTTC | CASSLGQGVGETQYF
TRBJ1-2 | - | TRBD1 | TRBV18 | TGTGCCAGCTCGCCGGACAGGAACTATGGCTACACCTTC | CASSPDRNYGYTF
TRBJ2-1 | - | TRBD1 | TRBV19 | TGTGCCAGTAGTATCGGACAGGGGGAACATGAGCAGTTCTTC | CASSIGQGEHEQFF
TRBJ1-3 | - | - | TRBV7-6 | TGTGCCAGCAGCCCTCGACAGGCCATCAACTCTGGAAACACCATATATTTT | CASSPRQAINSGNTIYF
TRBJ1-3 | - | - | TRBV9 | TGTGCCAGCAGCGTAGATCTCCGACTTAGCTCTGGAAACACCATATATTTT | CASSVDLRLSSGNTIYF
TRBJ2-2 | - | - | TRBV11-3 | TGTGCCAGCAGCCTCTACGTCGGGTCGAACACCGGGGAGCTGTTTTTT | CASSLYVGSNTGELFF
TRBJ1-2 | - | TRBD1 | TRBV29-1 | TGCAGCGAGGACAGGGCGGATGGCTACACCTTC | CSEDRADGYTF
TRBJ1-1 | - | - | TRBV18 | TGTGCCAGCTCACCACCGCAGGGGTGGACCACTGAAGCTTTCTTT | CASSPPQGWTTEAFF
TRBJ2-7 | - | TRBD1 | TRBV10-3 | TGTGCCATATGGGGGGGTGACAACCGGGACAGGGCTTACGAGCAGTACTTC | CAIWGGDNRDRAYEQYF
TRBJ2-7 | - | TRBD2 | TRBV18 | TGTGCCAGCTCACTGGCGACTAGCGGGATTCTTGCTAAGCCAGGGAACGAGCAGTACTTC | CASSLATSGILAKPGNEQYF
TRBJ2-7 | - | TRBD2 | TRBV10-3 | TGTGCCATCAGTGAGCCGACTAGCGGGAGGGCAGCGCAGTACTTC | CAISEPTSGRAAQYF
TRBJ1-2 | - | TRBD1 | TRBV9 | TGTGCCAGCGACAGGACAGGGGGCGATGGCTACACCTTC | CASDRTGGDGYTF
TRBJ1-4 | - | - | TRBV5-4 | TGTGCCAGCAGTGGGGGCGGAGGTAATGAAAAACTGTTTTTT | CASSGGGGNEKLFF
TRBJ2-5 | - | - | TRBV6-5 | TGTGCCAGCAGTATTAGGAGGTTGGAGACCCAGTACTTC | CASSIRRLETQYF
TRBJ1-1 | - | TRBD1 | TRBV28 | TGTGCCAGCAGTTCGACAGGGGGCGAGGTGGGTACTGAAGCTTTCTTT | CASSSTGGEVGTEAFF
TRBJ2-7 | - | TRBD2 | TRBV4-3 | TGCGCCAGCAGCCAAGATCCCGCGGGTACGGCGGGAGTTTTGTCCTACGAGCAGTACTTC | CASSQDPAGTAGVLSYEQYF
TRBJ1-6 | - | TRBD1 | TRBV7-9 | TGTGCCAGCAGCACTAGACAGGGTCATAATTCACCCCTCCACTTT | CASSTRQGHNSPLHF
TRBJ1-6 | - | - | TRBV7-9 | TGTGCCAGCAGCTCCGGGGTCACCGTGGATTCACCCCTCCACTTT | CASSSGVTVDSPLHF
TRBJ2-7 | few | - | TRBV5-6 | TGTGCCAGCAGCTTACAGTTCTACGAGCAGTACTTC | CASSLQFYEQYF
TRBJ2-7 | - | TRBD1 | TRBV5-1 | TGCGCCAGCAGCTCGCCGGACAGGGGTCCCGAGCAGTACTTC | CASSSPDRGPEQYF
TRBJ2-7 | - | TRBD2 | TRBV5-4 | TGTGCCAGCAGCACCCCCTCGACTAGCTCGTACGAGCAGTACTTC | CASSTPSTSSYEQYF
TRBJ1-3 | - | - | TRBV5-5 | TGTGCCAGCAGCTTGGATTCGGGGGCTGGAAACACCATATATTTT | CASSLDSGAGNTIYF
TRBJ2-7 | - | TRBD1 | TRBV4-2 | TGTGCCAGCAGCCAACCACAGGGGGCCCTCTACGAGCAGTACTTC | CASSQPQGALYEQYF
TRBJ2-7 | - | - | TRBV4-1 | TGCGCCAGCAGCCCGAGCACAGGGACGACGGAGCAGTACTTC | CASSPSTGTTEQYF
TRBJ2-1 | - | - | TRBV28 | TGTGCCAGCACTCCCATGGGGGGGGCGGGTAATGAGCAGTTCTTC | CASTPMGGAGNEQFF
TRBJ2-5 | - | - | TRBV6-5 | TGTGCCAGCAGTTTACAGGGTGGACCTCAAGAGACCCAGTACTTC | CASSLQGGPQETQYF
TRBJ1-6 | few | - | TRBV9 | TGTGCCAGCAGCGGGGGACATTTGGGTTCACCCCTCCACTTT | CASSGGHLGSPLHF
TRBJ2-1 | - | TRBD2 | TRBV6-2/TRBV6-3 | TGTGCCAGCAGCCCCCGAGGTACCGGGAGGTCCCTCAATGAGCAGTTCTTC | CASSPRGTGRSLNEQFF
TRBJ1-4 | - | TRBD1 | TRBV18 | TGTGCCAGCTCACCATTGTTGGGGACAGGGCCGAAAATGAGAGAAAAACTGTTTTTT | CASSPLLGTGPKMREKLFF
TRBJ2-2 | - | - | TRBV7-2 | TGTGCCAGCACATCAAGGGGGGGGGAGCTGTTTTTT | CASTSRGGELFF
TRBJ2-7 | - | - | TRBV5-1 | TGCGCCAGCAGCTTGGATGGGGCAACACTCCGGGAGCAGTACTTC | CASSLDGATLREQYF
TRBJ1-1 | once | - | TRBV21-1 | TGTGCCAGCAGCAAAGCGCAGGGGGAGAACACTGAAGCTTTCTTT | CASSKAQGENTEAFF
TRBJ1-2 | - | - | TRBV7-2 | TGTGCCAGCAGCCTGTACAGGGATCTGGTATTACGCTACACCTTC | CASSLYRDLVLRYTF
TRBJ2-2 | few | - | TRBV5-1 | TGCGCCAGCAGCCTGCGGGGGCAGGGGCTAGGGGAGCTGTTTTTT | CASSLRGQGLGELFF
TRBJ2-3 | - | TRBD1 | TRBV6-2/TRBV6-3 | TGTGCCAGCAGTTACTCGGGGACAGGGGTTCTTAATACGCAGTATTTT | CASSYSGTGVLNTQYF
TRBJ1-2 | - | TRBD1 | TRBV5-4 | TGTGCCAGCAGCGACCGGGACAGGGGCTATGGCTACACCTTC | CASSDRDRGYGYTF
TRBJ2-7 | - | - | TRBV5-1 | TGCGCCAGCAGCTTGGCCCAGTTCTACGAGCAGTACTTC | CASSLAQFYEQYF
TRBJ1-1 | - | - | TRBV28 | TGTGCCAGCAGTCCCCTCCGGGGTGGGCACACTGAAGCTTTCTTT | CASSPLRGGHTEAFF
TRBJ2-1 | - | - | TRBV29-1 | TGCAGCGTTGCGAAGCGGATGAAGTACAATGAGCAGTTCTTC | CSVAKRMKYNEQFF
TRBJ1-3 | few | - | TRBV2 | TGTGCCAGCATAGAAGAGACAGCAGCCTCTGGAAACACCATATATTTT | CASIEETAASGNTIYF
TRBJ2-3 | once | TRBD1 | TRBV7-2 | TGTGCCAGCAGCTACAAGAGGTTGGGACAGGGGTCAGATACGCAGTATTTT | CASSYKRLGQGSDTQYF
TRBJ1-1 | - | - | TRBV5-6 | TGTGCCAGCAGCCTAATTACCCAGGGCCGCGGAGCTTTCTTT | CASSLITQGRGAFF
TRBJ2-1 | - | TRBD1 | TRBV6-5 | TGTGCCAGCAGTTCAGGGGGCGTCTACAATGAGCAGTTCTTC | CASSSGGVYNEQFF